This T cell receptor (beta chain) was sequenced for a study of blood T cells in healthy people across ages. This CDR3 has 16 residues. J lost 3 bases, V lost 3 bases, and 4 bases had no gene match. Germline-derived CDR1 and CDR2 are DFQATT and SNEGSKA (reference sequence). For the second PCR, which ran for roughly 6 to 12 cycles, a sample-barcoded 5' primer and a J-beta primer mix were used. Each CDR3 protein gets one entry after TCRdb re-called the 5' RACE reads with MiXCR. The profile shows some 760,000 distinct CDR3 sequences, around a quarter of them singletons. A further study also used this sample, focusing on T cells of mothers and their children.

V is TRBV20-1 and J is TRBJ2-6, with 11 positions matching TRBD1. The source is a boy aged 5-17 years in good health. Material for sequencing was blood. CDR3 sequence (DNA): TGCAGTGCTAGCGGACAGGGGGCAGGTGGGGCCAACGTCCTGACTTTC. As protein: CSASGQGAGGANVLTF.